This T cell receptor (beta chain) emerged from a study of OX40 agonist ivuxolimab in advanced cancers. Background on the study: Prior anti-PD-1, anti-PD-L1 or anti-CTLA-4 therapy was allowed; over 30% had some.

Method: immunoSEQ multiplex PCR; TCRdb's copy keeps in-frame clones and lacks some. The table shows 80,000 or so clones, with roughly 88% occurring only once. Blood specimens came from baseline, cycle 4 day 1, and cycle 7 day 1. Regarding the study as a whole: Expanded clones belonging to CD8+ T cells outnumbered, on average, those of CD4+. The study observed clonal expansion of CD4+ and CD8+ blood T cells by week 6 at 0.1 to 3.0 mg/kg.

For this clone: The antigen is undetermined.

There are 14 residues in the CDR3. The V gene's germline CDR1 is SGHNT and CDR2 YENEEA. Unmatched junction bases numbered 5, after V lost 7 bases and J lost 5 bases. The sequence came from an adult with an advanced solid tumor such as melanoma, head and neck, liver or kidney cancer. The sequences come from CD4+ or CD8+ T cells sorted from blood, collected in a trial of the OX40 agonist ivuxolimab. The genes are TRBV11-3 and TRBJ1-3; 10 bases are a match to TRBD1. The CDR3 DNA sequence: TGTGCCAGCATCCCGACAGGGGGCCGAAACACCATATATTTT. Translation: CASIPTGGRNTIYF.